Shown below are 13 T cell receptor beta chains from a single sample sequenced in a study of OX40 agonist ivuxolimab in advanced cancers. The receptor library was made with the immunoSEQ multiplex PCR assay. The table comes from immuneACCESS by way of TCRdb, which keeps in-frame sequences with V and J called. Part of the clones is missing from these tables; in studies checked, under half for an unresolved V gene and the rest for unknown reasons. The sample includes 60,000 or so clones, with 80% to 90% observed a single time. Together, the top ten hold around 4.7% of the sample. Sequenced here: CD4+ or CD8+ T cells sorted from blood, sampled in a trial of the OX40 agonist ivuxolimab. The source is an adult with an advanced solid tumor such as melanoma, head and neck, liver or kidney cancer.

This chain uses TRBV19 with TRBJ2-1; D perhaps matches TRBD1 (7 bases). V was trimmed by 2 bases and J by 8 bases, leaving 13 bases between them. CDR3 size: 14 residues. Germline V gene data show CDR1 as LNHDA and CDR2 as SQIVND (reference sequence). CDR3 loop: CASSILRGADEQFF. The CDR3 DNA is TGTGCCAGTAGTATACTCAGGGGGGCCGATGAGCAGTTCTTC. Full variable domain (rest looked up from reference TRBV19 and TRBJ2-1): DGGITQSPKYLFRKEGQNVTLSCEQNLNHDAMYWYRQDPGQGLRLIYYSQIVNDFQKGDIAEGYSVSREKKESFPLTVTSAQKNPTAFYLCASSILRGADEQFFGPGTRLTVL.

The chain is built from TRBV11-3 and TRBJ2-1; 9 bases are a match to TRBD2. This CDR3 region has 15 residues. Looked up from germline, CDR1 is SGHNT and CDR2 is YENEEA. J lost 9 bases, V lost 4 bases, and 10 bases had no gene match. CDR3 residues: CASSSISGRTGEQFF. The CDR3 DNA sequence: TGTGCCAGCAGCTCAATTAGCGGGAGAACCGGTGAGCAGTTCTTC.

The CDR3 is CASSPTGNTGELFF. In DNA form, the CDR3 reads TGTGCCAGCAGCCCAACTGGTAACACCGGGGAGCTGTTTTTT. This chain joins TRBV7-9 and TRBJ2-2; D gene uncertain. Germline V lookup: CDR1 SEHNR, CDR2 FQNEAQ (reference sequence). The CDR3 totals 14 residues. The ends were cut back, 5 bases at V and 2 bases at J, with 9 bases in the middle.

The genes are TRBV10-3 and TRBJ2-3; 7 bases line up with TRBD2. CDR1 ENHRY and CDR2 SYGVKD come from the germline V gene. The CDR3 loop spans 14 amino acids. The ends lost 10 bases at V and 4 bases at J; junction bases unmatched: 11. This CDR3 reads CATREGGPPDTQYF. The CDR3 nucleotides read TGTGCCACCCGCGAGGGAGGGCCCCCAGATACGCAGTATTTT.

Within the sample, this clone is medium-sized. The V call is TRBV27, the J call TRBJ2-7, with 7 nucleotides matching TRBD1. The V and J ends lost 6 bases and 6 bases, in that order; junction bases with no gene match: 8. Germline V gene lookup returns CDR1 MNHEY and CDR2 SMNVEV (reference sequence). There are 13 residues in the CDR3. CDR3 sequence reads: CASSLDREGEQYF. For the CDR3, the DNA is TGTGCCAGCAGCCTTGACAGGGAAGGCGAGCAGTACTTC.

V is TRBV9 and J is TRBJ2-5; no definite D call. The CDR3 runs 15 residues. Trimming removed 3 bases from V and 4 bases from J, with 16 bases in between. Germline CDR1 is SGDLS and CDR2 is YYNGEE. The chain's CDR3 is CASSEGRPVGETQYF. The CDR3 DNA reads TGTGCCAGCAGCGAAGGACGGCCGGTGGGAGAGACCCAGTACTTC.

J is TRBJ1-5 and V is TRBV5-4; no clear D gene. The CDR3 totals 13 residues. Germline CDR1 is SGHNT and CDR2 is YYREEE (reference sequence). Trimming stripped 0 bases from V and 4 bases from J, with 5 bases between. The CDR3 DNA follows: TGTGCCAGCAGCTTGGACACGAATCAGCCCCAGCATTTT. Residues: CASSLDTNQPQHF.

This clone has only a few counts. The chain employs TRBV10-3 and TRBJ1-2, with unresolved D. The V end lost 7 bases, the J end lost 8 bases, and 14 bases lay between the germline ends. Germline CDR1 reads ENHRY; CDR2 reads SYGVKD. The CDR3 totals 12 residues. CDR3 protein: CAIKLTASGYTF. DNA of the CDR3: TGTGCCATCAAGCTAACAGCTTCCGGCTACACCTTC.

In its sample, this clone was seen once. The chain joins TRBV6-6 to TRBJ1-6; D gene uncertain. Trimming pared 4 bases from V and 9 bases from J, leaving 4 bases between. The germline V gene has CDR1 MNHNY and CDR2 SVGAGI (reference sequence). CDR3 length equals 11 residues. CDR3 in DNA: TGTGCCAGCAGTTTGGGTTCACCCCTCCACTTT. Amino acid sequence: CASSLGSPLHF.

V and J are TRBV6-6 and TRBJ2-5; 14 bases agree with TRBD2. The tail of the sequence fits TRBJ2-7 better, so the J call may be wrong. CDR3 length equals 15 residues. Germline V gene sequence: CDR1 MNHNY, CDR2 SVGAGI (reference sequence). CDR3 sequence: CASRRLAGGLYEQYF. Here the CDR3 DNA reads TGTGCCAGCAGACGACTAGCGGGAGGGCTTTACGAGCAGTACTTC.

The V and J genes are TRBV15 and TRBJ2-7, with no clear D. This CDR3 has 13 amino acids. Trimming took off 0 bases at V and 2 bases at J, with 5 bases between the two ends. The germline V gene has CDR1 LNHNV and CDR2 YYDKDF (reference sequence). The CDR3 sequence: CATSRDLAYEQYF. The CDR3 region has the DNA TGTGCCACCAGCAGAGATTTAGCCTACGAGCAGTACTTC.

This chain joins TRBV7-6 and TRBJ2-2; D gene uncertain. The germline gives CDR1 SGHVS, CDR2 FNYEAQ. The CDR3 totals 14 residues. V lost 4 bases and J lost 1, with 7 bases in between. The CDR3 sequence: CASSSYGNTGELFF. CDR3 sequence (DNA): TGTGCCAGCAGCTCTTACGGGAACACCGGGGAGCTGTTTTTT.

CDR3 amino acids: CASSQDWSTDTQYF. The CDR3 coding sequence is TGCGCCAGCAGCCAAGACTGGAGCACAGATACGCAGTATTTT. The genes are TRBV4-1 and TRBJ2-3; D not certain. The CDR3 totals 14 residues. Germline loops: CDR1 MGHRA, CDR2 YSYEKL. Trimming took 0 bases from V and 0 from J, leaving 4 bases between them.